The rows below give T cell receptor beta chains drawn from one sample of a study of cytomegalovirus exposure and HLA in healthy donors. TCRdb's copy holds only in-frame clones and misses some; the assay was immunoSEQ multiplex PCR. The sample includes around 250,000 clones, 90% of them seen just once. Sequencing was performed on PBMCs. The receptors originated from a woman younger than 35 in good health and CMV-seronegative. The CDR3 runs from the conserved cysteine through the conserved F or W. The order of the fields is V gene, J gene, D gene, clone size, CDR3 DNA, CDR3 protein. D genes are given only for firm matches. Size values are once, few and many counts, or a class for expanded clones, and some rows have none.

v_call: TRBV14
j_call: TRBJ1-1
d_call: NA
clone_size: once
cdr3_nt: TGTGCCAGCAGCCCGATGGGAGGGACTGAAGCTTTCTTT
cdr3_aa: CASSPMGGTEAFF

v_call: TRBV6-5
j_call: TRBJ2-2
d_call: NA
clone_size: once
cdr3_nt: TGTGCCAGCTGCCTCGGAGGGAACACCGGGGAGCTGTTTTTT
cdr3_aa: CASCLGGNTGELFF

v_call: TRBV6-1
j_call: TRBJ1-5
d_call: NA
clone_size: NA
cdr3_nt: TGTGCCAGCAGTGAACCAAGAGGGTCCGGGGGCAATCAGCCCCAGCATTTT
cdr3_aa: CASSEPRGSGGNQPQHF

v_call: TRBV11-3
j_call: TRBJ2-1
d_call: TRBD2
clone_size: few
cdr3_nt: TGTGCCAGCAGCTCCCGCGGCGGGAGCTCCTACAATGAGCAGTTCTTC
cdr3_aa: CASSSRGGSSYNEQFF

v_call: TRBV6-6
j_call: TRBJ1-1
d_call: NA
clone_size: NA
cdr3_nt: TGTGCCAGCAGTTACTCGATAGGGGCGGGAACTGAAGCTTTCTTT
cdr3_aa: CASSYSIGAGTEAFF

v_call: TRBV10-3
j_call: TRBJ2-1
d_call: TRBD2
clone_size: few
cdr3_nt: TGTGCCATCACCGGGACTAGCGGGAGCTCCTACAATGAGCAGTTCTTC
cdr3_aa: CAITGTSGSSYNEQFF

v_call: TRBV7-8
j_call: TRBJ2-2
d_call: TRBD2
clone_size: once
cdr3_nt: TGTGCCAGCAGCCCCCTGGTGACTAGCGGGGGTACCGGGGAGCTGTTTTTT
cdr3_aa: CASSPLVTSGGTGELFF

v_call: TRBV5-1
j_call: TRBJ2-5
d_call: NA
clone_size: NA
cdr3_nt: TGCGCCAGCAGTTTCAGCGGTTACCAAGAGACCCAGTACTTC
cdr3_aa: CASSFSGYQETQYF

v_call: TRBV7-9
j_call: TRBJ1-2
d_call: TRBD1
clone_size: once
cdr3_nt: TGTGCCAGCAGTGACAGGGATCTCGGCTATGGCTACACCTTC
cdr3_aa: CASSDRDLGYGYTF

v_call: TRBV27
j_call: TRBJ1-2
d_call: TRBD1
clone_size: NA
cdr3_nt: TGTGCCAGCAGTCCCTCCAGGGGGCGCGGTGGCTACACCTTC
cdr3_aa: CASSPSRGRGGYTF

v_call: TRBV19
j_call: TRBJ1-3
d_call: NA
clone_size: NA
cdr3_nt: TGTGCCAGTAGTATGGTGGGGGGAGCTGGAAACACCATATATTTT
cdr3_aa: CASSMVGGAGNTIYF

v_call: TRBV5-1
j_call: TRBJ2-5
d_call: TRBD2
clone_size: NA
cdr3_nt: TGCGCCAGCAGCTTGGGGACTAGCGGGGGCAAAGAGACCCAGTACTTC
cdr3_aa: CASSLGTSGGKETQYF

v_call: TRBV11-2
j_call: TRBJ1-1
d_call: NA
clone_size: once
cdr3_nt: TGTGCCAGCAGGAGGGTCTTCGAGGCCACTGAAGCTTTCTTT
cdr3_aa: CASRRVFEATEAFF

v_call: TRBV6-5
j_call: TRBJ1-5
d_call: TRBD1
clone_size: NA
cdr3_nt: TGTGCCAGCAGACCCGGGACAGGCAATCAGCCCCAGCATTTT
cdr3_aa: CASRPGTGNQPQHF

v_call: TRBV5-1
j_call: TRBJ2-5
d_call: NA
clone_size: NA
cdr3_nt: TGCGCCAGCAGCGGTGGTTTACGGGTCCAAGAGACCCAGTACTTC
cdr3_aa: CASSGGLRVQETQYF

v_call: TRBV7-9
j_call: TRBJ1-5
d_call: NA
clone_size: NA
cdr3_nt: TGTGCCAGCAGCTTAAGTTTCCCCCCCGGTAGCAATCAGCCCCAGCATTTT
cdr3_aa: CASSLSFPPGSNQPQHF

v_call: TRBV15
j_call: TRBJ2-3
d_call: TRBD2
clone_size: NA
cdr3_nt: TGTGCCACCAGCAGAGATCTGGGGGGGTCTCCGCAGTATTTT
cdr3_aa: CATSRDLGGSPQYF

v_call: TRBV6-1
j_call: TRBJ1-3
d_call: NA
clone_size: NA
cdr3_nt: TGTGCCAGCAGTACGAGCTCTGGAAACACCATATATTTT
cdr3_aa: CASSTSSGNTIYF

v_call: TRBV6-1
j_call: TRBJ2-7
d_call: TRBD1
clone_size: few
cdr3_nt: TGTGCCAGCAGTGAATCTTGGGGACAGTCTCACTACGAGCAGTACTTC
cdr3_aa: CASSESWGQSHYEQYF

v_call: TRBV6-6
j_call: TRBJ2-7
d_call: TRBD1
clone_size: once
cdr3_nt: TGTGCCAGCACCCAGGCAGGGGGCGTCGAGCAGTACTTC
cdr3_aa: CASTQAGGVEQYF

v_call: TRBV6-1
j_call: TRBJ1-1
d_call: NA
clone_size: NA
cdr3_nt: TGTGCCAGCAGTGGTACAGGGCTTTCTGAAGCTTTCTTT
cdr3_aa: CASSGTGLSEAFF

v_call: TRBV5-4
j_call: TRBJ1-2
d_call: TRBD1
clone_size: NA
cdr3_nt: TGTGCCAGCAGCTGGGACAGGCGTAACTATGGCTACACCTTC
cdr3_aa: CASSWDRRNYGYTF

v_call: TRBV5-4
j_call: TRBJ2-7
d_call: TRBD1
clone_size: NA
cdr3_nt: TGTGCCAGCACTCCGGGACCGGGACAGGGGTGGTACGAGCAGTACTTC
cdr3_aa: CASTPGPGQGWYEQYF

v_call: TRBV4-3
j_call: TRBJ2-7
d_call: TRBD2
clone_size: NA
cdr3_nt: TGCGCCAGCAGAATTAGCGGGGGGGCTGGTGAGCAGTACTTC
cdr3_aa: CASRISGGAGEQYF